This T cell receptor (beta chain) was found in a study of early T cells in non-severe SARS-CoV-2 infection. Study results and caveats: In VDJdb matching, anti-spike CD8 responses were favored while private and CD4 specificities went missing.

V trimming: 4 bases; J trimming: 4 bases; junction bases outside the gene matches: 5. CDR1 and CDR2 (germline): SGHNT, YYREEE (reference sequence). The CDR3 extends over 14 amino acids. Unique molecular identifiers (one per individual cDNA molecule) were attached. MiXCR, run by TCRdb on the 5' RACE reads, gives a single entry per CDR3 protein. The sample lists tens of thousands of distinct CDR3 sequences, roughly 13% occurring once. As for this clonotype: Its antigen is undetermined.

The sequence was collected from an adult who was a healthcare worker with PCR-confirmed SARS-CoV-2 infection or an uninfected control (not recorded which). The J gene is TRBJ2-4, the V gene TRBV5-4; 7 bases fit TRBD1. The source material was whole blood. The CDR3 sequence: CASSPTGQKNIQYF. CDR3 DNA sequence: TGTGCCAGCAGCCCGACGGGACAGAAAAACATTCAGTACTTC.